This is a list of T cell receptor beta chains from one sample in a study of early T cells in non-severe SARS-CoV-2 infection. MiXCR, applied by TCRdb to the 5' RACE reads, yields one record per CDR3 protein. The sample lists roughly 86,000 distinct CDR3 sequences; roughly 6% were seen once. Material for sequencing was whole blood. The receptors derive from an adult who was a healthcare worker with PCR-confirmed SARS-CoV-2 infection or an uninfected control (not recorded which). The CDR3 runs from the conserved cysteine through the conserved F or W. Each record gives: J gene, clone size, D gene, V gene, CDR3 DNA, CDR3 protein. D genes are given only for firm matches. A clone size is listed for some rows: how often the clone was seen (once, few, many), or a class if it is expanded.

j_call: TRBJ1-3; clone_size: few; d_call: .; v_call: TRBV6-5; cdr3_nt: TGTGCCAGCAGTTACCGGGGTAATGGAAACACCATATATTTT; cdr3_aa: CASSYRGNGNTIYF
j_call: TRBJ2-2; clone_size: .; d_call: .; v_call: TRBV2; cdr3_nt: TGTGCCAGCAAATGGGGGGCAAACCGGGACACCGGGGAGCTGTTTTTT; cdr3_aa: CASKWGANRDTGELFF
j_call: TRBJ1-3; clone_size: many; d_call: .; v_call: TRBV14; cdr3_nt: TGTGCCAGCAGCCAGGTTCGAAACACCATATATTTT; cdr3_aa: CASSQVRNTIYF
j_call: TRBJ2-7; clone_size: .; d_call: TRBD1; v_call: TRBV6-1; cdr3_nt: TGTGCCAGCAGTAGAGACAGGGGGCGCGGATCGTACGAGCAGTACTTC; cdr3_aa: CASSRDRGRGSYEQYF
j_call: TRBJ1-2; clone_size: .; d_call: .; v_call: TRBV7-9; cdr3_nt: TGTGCCAGCAGCAGGCCCCAGGGTCCTAACTATGGCTACACCTTC; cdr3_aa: CASSRPQGPNYGYTF
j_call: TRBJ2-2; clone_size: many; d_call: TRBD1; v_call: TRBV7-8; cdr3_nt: TGTGCCAGCCAAACCGGGACAGGGGGCACCGGGGAGCTGTTTTTT; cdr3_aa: CASQTGTGGTGELFF
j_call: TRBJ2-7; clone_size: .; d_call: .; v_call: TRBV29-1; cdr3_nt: TGCAGCGTTGGGAGGGATCAGTACGAGCAGTACTTC; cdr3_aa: CSVGRDQYEQYF
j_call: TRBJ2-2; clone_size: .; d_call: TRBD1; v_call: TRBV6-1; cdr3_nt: TGTGCCAGCAGTGGGGGACAGGGGGGCACCGGGGAGCTGTTTTTT; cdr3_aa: CASSGGQGGTGELFF
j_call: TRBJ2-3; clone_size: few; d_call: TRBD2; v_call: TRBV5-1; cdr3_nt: TGCGCCAGCAGCAAACTAGCGGGGGCCCGCACAGATACGCAGTATTTT; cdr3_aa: CASSKLAGARTDTQYF
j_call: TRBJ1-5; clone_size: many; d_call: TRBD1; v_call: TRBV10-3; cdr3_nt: TGTGCCATCAGGGCAGGGACAGGGGGCAACCAGCCCCAGCATTTT; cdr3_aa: CAIRAGTGGNQPQHF
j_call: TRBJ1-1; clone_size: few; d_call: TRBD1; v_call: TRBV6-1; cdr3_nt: TGTGCCACCGTTATCACAGGGGCCACTGAAGCTTTCTTT; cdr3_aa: CATVITGATEAFF
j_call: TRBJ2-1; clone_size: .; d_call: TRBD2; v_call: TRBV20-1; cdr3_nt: TGCAGTGCCCCCCCGCGGGAGCGGTTACCCTACAATGAGCAGTTCTTC; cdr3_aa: CSAPPRERLPYNEQFF
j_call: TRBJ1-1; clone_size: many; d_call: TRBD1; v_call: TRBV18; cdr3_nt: TGTGCCAGCTCACGCTATAGGGGACAGGACAAGAACACTGAAGCTTTCTTT; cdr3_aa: CASSRYRGQDKNTEAFF
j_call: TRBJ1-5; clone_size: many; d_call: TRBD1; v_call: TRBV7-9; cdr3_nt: TGTGCCAGCAGCGGGGGACAGGGCTCTAATCAGCCCCAGCATTTT; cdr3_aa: CASSGGQGSNQPQHF
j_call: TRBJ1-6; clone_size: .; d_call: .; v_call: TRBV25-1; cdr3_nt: TGTGCCAGCAGTGAATCTGACTTTAATTCACCCCTCCACTTT; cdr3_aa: CASSESDFNSPLHF
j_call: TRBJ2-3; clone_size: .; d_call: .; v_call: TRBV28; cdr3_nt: TGTGCCAGCAGATGGGACACCGATACGCAGTATTTT; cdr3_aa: CASRWDTDTQYF
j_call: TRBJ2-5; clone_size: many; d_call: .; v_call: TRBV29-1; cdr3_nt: TGCAGCGTTGAACAGGGAATAGAGACCCAGTACTTC; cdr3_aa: CSVEQGIETQYF
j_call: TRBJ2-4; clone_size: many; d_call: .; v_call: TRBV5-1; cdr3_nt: TGCGCCAGCAGCCCGGGGCTGTATGTAGCCAAAAACATTCAGTACTTC; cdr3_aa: CASSPGLYVAKNIQYF
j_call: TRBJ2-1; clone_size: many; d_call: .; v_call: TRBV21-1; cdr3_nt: TGTGCCAGCAGCAAAATGCTAGCGGGAAGTCTGGCGTACAATGAGCAGTTCTTC; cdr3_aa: CASSKMLAGSLAYNEQFF
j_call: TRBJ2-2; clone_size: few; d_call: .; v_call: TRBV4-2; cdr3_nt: TGTGCCAGCAGCCCCCAGGCTATTGCGAACACCGGGGAGCTGTTTTTT; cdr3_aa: CASSPQAIANTGELFF
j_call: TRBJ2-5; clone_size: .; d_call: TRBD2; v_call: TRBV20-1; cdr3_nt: TGCAGTGCTTCCCGATGGACTAGCGGGAGGCAGGTTGAGGAGACCCAGTACTTC; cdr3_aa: CSASRWTSGRQVEETQYF
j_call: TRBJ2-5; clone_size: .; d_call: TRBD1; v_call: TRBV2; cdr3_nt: TGTGCCAGAGAGGACAGGATACAAGAGACCCAGTACTTC; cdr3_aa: CAREDRIQETQYF
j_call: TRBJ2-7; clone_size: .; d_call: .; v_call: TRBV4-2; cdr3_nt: TGTGCCAGCAGCCAAGAAACAGGTTCGGGGGAGCAGTACTTC; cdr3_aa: CASSQETGSGEQYF
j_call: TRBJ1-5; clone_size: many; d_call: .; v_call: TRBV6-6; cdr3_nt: TGTGCCAGCAGTTACGTTGGCGGAGGGGGGTCGCCCCAGCATTTT; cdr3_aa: CASSYVGGGGSPQHF
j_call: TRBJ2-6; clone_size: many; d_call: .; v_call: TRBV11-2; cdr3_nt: TGTGCCAGCAGGGACCAAGGAGGGACTGGGGCCAACGTCCTGACTTTC; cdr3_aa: CASRDQGGTGANVLTF
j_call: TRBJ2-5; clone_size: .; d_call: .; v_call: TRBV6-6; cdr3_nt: TGTGCCAGCAGTTACTACAGGGAGCAAGAGACCCAGTACTTC; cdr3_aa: CASSYYREQETQYF
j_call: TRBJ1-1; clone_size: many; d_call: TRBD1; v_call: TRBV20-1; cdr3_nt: TGCAGTGCTAACAGGGGCTTAGGAGCTTTCTTT; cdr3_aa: CSANRGLGAFF
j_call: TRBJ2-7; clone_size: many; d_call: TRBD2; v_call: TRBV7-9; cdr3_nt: TGTGCCAGCAGCTTAGATCTAGCGGGAGCCTACGAGCAGTACTTC; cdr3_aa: CASSLDLAGAYEQYF
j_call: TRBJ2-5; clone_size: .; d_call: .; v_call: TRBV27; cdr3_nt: TGTGCCAGCAGTCCCGGGACGACCCAGACCCAGTACTTC; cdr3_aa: CASSPGTTQTQYF
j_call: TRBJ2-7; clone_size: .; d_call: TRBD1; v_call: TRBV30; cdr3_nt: TGTGCCTGGAGTGAAAGCCGGGACAGGGGTACCTACGAGCAGTACTTC; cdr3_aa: CAWSESRDRGTYEQYF
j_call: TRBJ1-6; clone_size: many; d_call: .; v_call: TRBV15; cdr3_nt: TGTGCCACCAGCGGACTTACACCAGGAGCTAATTCACCCCTCCACTTT; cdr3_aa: CATSGLTPGANSPLHF
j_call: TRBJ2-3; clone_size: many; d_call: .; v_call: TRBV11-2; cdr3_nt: TGTGCCCAAGGGGTAGGGACGGGCACAGATACGCAGTATTTT; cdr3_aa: CAQGVGTGTDTQYF
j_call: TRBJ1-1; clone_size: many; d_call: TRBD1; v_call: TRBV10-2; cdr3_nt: TGCGCCAGCAGGAGACAGGGAAGTGAAGCTTTCTTT; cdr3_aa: CASRRQGSEAFF
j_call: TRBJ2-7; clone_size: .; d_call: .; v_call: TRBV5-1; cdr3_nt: TGCGCCAGCAGCTTGGCCGAGCAGGGTTCCTACGAGCAGTACTTC; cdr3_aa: CASSLAEQGSYEQYF
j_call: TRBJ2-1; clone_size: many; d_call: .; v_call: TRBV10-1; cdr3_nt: TGCGCCAGCAGTGCACAGGTGTCCTACAATGAGCAGTTCTTC; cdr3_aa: CASSAQVSYNEQFF
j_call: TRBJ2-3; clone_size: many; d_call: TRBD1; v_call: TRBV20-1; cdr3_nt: TGCAGTGCTAGAATAGGGACAGGGGACGCAGATACGCAGTATTTT; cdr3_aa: CSARIGTGDADTQYF
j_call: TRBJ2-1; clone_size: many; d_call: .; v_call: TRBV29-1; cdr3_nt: TGCAGCGTTGGCGTGAGTTCGGTTTCCTACAATGAGCAGTTCTTC; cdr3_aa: CSVGVSSVSYNEQFF
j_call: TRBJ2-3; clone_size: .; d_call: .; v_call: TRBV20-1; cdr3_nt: TGCAGTGCTGAGCCGGGGGATACGCAGTATTTT; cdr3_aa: CSAEPGDTQYF
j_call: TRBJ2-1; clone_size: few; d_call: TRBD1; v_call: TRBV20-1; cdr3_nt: TGCAGTGTGGGACAGGGGTTCTACAATGAGCAGTTCTTC; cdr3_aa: CSVGQGFYNEQFF
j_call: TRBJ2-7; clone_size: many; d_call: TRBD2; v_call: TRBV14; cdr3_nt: TGTGCCAGCAGCCAAGGCTTCGGACTAGCGGGAACCTACGAGCAGTACTTC; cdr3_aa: CASSQGFGLAGTYEQYF
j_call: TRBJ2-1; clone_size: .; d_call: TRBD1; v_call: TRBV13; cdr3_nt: TGTGCCAGCAGCCCACGGACAGGTACCCTCCACAATGAGCAGTTCTTC; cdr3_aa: CASSPRTGTLHNEQFF
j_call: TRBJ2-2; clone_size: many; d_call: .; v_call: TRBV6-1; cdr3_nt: TGTGCCACCGAATTGGGCGGACCCACCGGGGAGCTGTTTTTT; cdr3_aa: CATELGGPTGELFF
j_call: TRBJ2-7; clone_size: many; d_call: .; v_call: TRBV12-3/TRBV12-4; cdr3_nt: TGTGCCAGCAGTTTGTGGGCTTGGAGTGAGCAGTACTTC; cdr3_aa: CASSLWAWSEQYF
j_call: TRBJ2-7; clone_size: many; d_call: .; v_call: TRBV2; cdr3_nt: TGTGCCAGCAGTGAGTTAGGGCGCTCCTACGAGCAGTACTTC; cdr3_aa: CASSELGRSYEQYF
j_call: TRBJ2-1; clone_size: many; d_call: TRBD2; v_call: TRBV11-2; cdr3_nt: TGTGCCAGCAGCCAGACTAGCGTCTCCTACAATGAGCAGTTCTTC; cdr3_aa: CASSQTSVSYNEQFF
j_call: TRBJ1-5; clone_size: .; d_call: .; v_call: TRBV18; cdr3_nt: TGTGCCAGCTCACCAGAATTAGCGAGCAATCAGCCCCAGCATTTT; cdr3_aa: CASSPELASNQPQHF
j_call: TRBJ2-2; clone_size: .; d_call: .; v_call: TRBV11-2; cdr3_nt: TGTGCCAGCAGCTTTAGCCGGGGGCTCCACGGGGAGCTGTTTTTT; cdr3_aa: CASSFSRGLHGELFF
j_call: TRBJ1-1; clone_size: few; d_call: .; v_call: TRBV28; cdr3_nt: TGTGCCAGCATTACATTAGCCAAGGGACAAAGAAACACTGAAGCTTTCTTT; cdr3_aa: CASITLAKGQRNTEAFF
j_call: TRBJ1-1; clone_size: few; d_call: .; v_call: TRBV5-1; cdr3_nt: TGCGCCAGCAGCTTTAGCGAGAACACTGAAGCTTTCTTT; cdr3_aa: CASSFSENTEAFF
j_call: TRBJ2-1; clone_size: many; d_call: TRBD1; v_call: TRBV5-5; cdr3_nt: TGTGCCAGCAGCTTGGGGACAGGAGACAATGAGCAGTTCTTC; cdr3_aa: CASSLGTGDNEQFF
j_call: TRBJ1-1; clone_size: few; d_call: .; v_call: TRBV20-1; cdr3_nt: TGCAGTGCTAGCGGCCGGGGGGCGAATACTGAAGCTTTCTTT; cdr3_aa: CSASGRGANTEAFF
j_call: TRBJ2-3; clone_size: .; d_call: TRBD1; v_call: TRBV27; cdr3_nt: TGTGCCAGCAGTTCCGGGACAGGGTCAGATACGCAGTATTTT; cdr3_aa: CASSSGTGSDTQYF
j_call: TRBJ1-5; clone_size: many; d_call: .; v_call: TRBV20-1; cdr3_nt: TGCAGTGCTAGGGAGTTGTCCAGGGACAATCAGCCCCAGCATTTT; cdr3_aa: CSARELSRDNQPQHF